Below are 29 T cell receptor beta chains sequenced from a single sample in a study of cytomegalovirus exposure and HLA in healthy donors (dated by TCRdb to 2015 to 2018). Receptors were amplified or captured by the immunoSEQ multiplex PCR assay. A mixture of 60 forward primers for TCR Vbeta segments and 13 reverse primers for TCR Jbeta segments was used in the multiplex PCR. TCRdb re-hosts the immuneACCESS table, in-frame sequences only. Its copies lack some clones; in the studies checked, an unresolved V gene accounts for under half of them, and the cause for the rest is not known. A total of 120,000 or so clones appear in this sample, roughly two thirds of them only once. The ten largest make up around 1.6% of the sample. The sample consisted of PBMCs. These TCRs come from a man younger than 45 in good health and CMV-seropositive.

The V gene is TRBV7-8, the J gene TRBJ2-5; possible D gene TRBD1, 6 bases. The CDR3 contains 16 residues. In germline, CDR1 is SGHVS, CDR2 FQNEAQ. V shed 4 bases and J shed 2 bases, with 17 bases lying between them. This CDR3 is CASSSRTVLRQETQYF. The CDR3 DNA is TGTGCCAGCAGCTCCCGGACAGTACTCCGACAAGAGACCCAGTACTTC.

J is TRBJ2-7 and V is TRBV6-1; perhaps TRBD1 as D (5 bases). Between the trimmed V and J ends, which lost 4 bases and 0 bases, there was a span of 13 bases. CDR3 length: 15 residues. Germline CDR1 is MNHNS and CDR2 is SASEGT. The CDR3 here is CASSATDRHSYEQYF. CDR3 in DNA: TGTGCCAGCAGTGCCACAGACAGACACTCCTACGAGCAGTACTTC.

The chain couples TRBV5-5 to TRBJ2-7; D might be TRBD2 (5 bases). Germline CDR1 reads SGHKS; CDR2 reads YYEKEE (reference sequence). Trimming shortened V by 4 bases and J by 3 bases, and 8 bases separated the two germline ends. The CDR3 extends over 12 amino acids. CDR3 residues: CASSLGVYEQYF. CDR3 coding DNA: TGTGCCAGCAGCCTGGGAGTCTACGAGCAGTACTTC.

The CDR3 DNA sequence: TGTGCCAGCAGCTTAAGCTCTAGCGGCACCTACGAGCAGTACTTC. Residues: CASSLSSSGTYEQYF. The genes are TRBV7-9 and TRBJ2-7; 7 bases line up with TRBD2. The CDR3 has 15 amino acids. The ends lost 2 bases at V and 2 bases at J; junction bases unmatched: 6. Germline V gene lookup returns CDR1 SEHNR and CDR2 FQNEAQ (reference sequence).

The chain uses TRBV7-9 and TRBJ2-5; possibly TRBD1 for D (5 bases). The CDR3 extends over 15 amino acids. Germline V lookup: CDR1 SEHNR, CDR2 FQNEAQ (reference sequence). The V end was cut by 5 bases, the J end by 2 bases, with 15 bases between. The DNA for the CDR3 is TGTGCCAGCAGCCATCCTGGGGCCAGACAAGAGACCCAGTACTTC. It translates to CASSHPGARQETQYF.

This chain connects TRBV11-3 to TRBJ2-7; the match to TRBD1 covers 10 bases. V was clipped by 5 bases and J by 5 bases; unmatched bases: 3. This CDR3 spans 13 amino acids. Germline V CDR1 and CDR2: SGHNT, YENEEA. CDR3 bases: TGTGCCAGCAGCAAGACAGGGGGCAACGAGCAGTACTTC. It specifies CASSKTGGNEQYF.

The chain recombines TRBV7-3 with TRBJ2-7; perhaps TRBD2 as D (5 bases). Germline-derived CDR1 and CDR2 are SGHTA and FQGTGA. The CDR3 has 13 residues. V was cut by 0 bases and J by 3 bases, with 6 bases left in between. Here the CDR3 reads CASSLTRGYEQYF. Here the CDR3 DNA reads TGTGCCAGCAGCTTAACACGGGGCTACGAGCAGTACTTC. Combining the CDR3 with reference TRBV7-3 and TRBJ2-7 gives the whole variable domain GAGVSQTPSNKVTEKGKYVELRCDPISGHTALYWYRQSLGQGPEFLIYFQGTGAADDSGLPNDRFFAVRPEGSVSTLKIQRTERGDSAVYLCASSLTRGYEQYFGPGTRLTVT.

The chain uses TRBV30 and TRBJ2-7; D remains unclear. Germline CDR1 is GTSNPN and CDR2 is SVGIG (reference sequence). Between the trimmed V and J ends, which lost 2 bases and 6 bases, there was a span of 11 bases. The CDR3 runs 12 residues. CDR3 nucleotides: TGTGCCTGGAGTCCCTTGGGCCGCGAGCAGTACTTC. This sequence encodes CAWSPLGREQYF.

The V and J genes are TRBV6-6 and TRBJ2-7; a weak D match, TRBD2 (7 bases). The CDR3 loop spans 12 amino acids. The V end lost 8 bases, the J end lost 7 bases, and 15 bases lay between the germline ends. The germline V gene encodes CDR1 MNHNY and CDR2 SVGAGI (reference sequence). The CDR3 reads CASLAAGVEQYF. In nucleotides, the CDR3 is TGTGCCAGCCTAGCGGCAGGGGTAGAGCAGTACTTC.

The chain combines TRBV29-1 with TRBJ1-4; D perhaps matches TRBD1 (6 bases). The CDR3 totals 12 residues. The germline gives CDR1 SQVTM, CDR2 ANQGSEA. Trimming cost V 7 bases and J 5 bases, with 11 bases left between them. The CDR3: CSGNDRNEKLFF. The CDR3 bases are TGCAGCGGAAATGACAGGAATGAAAAACTGTTTTTT.

This clone turned up a few times. The J gene is TRBJ2-1, the V gene TRBV27, with D hard to call. The V end lost 5 bases, the J end lost 8 bases, and 7 bases lay between the germline ends. Germline values: CDR1 MNHEY, CDR2 SMNVEV (reference sequence). The CDR3 length is 11 residues. This CDR3 reads CASSRPDEQFF. DNA for the CDR3: TGTGCCAGCAGTCGCCCGGATGAGCAGTTCTTC.

The CDR3 reads CAVQGRGRNTGELFF. CDR3 in DNA: TGTGCCGTACAGGGAAGGGGTCGGAACACCGGGGAGCTGTTTTTT. The chain is built from TRBV7-2 and TRBJ2-2, with a possible D match to TRBD1 (6 bases). The V end was cut by 11 bases, the J end by 1 base, with 17 bases between. Germline V gives CDR1 SGHTA, CDR2 FQGNSA. The CDR3 spans 15 residues.

The chain recombines TRBV6-1 with TRBJ1-1; D remains ambiguous. With 9 bases removed from V and 7 bases from J, the gap between germline ends came to 15 bases. Germline assignment: CDR1 MNHNS and CDR2 SASEGT. There are 12 residues in the CDR3. CDR3 amino acids: CASRRPEVEAFF. The DNA of the CDR3 is TGTGCCAGTCGCAGGCCCGAAGTTGAAGCTTTCTTT.

This clone was detected only once. The chain uses TRBV15 and TRBJ2-5; 7 positions match TRBD2. This CDR3 spans 17 amino acids. Germline V gene sequence: CDR1 LNHNV, CDR2 YYDKDF (reference sequence). V dropped 2 bases and J dropped 5; count of bases not matched to a gene: 14. The CDR3 DNA sequence: TGTGCCACCAGCAGACCTCGGGGTGGCGGGAGCGGGGAGACCCAGTACTTC. This sequence encodes CATSRPRGGGSGETQYF.

The rearrangement joins TRBV5-1 to TRBJ2-2; no clear D gene. The CDR3 sequence is 15 residues long. Trimming shortened V by 2 bases and J by 7 bases, and 15 bases separated the two germline ends. Per the germline V gene, CDR1 is SGHRS and CDR2 is YFSETQ. In nucleotides, the CDR3 is TGCGCCAGCAGCTTTGGTCCTAGTGAAGACGGGGAGCTGTTTTTT. Protein product: CASSFGPSEDGELFF.

The chain carries TRBV4-1 and TRBJ1-2; 7 nucleotides line up with TRBD1. This CDR3 is built from 14 residues. In germline, CDR1 is MGHRA, CDR2 YSYEKL. V lost 6 bases to trimming and J lost 5 bases; unmatched junction nucleotides: 9. CDR3: CASRQTGTVYGYTF. The CDR3 coding sequence is TGCGCCAGCAGGCAGACCGGGACAGTTTATGGCTACACCTTC.

This chain links TRBV28 with TRBJ1-5, with D possibly matching TRBD1 (6 bases). The germline gives CDR1 MDHEN, CDR2 SYDVKM. The CDR3 runs 13 residues. Trimming shortened V by 8 bases and J by 8 bases, and 16 bases separated the two germline ends. CDR3 sequence reads: CASLTGLNEPQHF. The CDR3 region has the DNA TGTGCCAGCCTTACAGGGCTGAATGAGCCCCAGCATTTT.

The chain has TRBV5-8 and TRBJ2-2; 7 bases align to TRBD1. Germline CDR1 reads SGHTS; CDR2 reads YDEGEE. There are 16 residues in the CDR3. V dropped 4 bases and J dropped 3; count of bases not matched to a gene: 9. CDR3 sequence reads: CASSQRRDSYTGELFF. As DNA, the CDR3 is TGTGCCAGCAGCCAAAGAAGGGACAGCTACACCGGGGAGCTGTTTTTT.

V and J are TRBV7-9 and TRBJ2-1, with D unclear. This CDR3 contains 12 residues. V gave up 1 base and J gave up 7 bases, with 5 bases separating them. Germline V lookup: CDR1 SEHNR, CDR2 FQNEAQ (reference sequence). CDR3 in DNA: TGTGCCAGCAGCTTAGTTTATAATGAGCAGTTCTTC. It codes for CASSLVYNEQFF. The complete variable domain, with remaining parts taken from reference TRBV7-9 and TRBJ2-1, reads DTGVSQNPRHKITKRGQNVTFRCDPISEHNRLYWYRQTLGQGPEFLTYFQNEAQLEKSRLLSDRFSAERPKGSFSTLEIQRTEQGDSAMYLCASSLVYNEQFFGPGTRLTVL.

The chain carries TRBV30 and TRBJ2-1; TRBD2 matches 9 bases. CDR1 and CDR2 from the germline V gene are GTSNPN and SVGIG (reference sequence). J was trimmed by 0 bases and V by 0 bases; bases with no gene match: 15. CDR3 length equals 20 residues. This chain's CDR3 is CAWSVFPELREGSSYNEQFF. CDR3 nucleotides: TGTGCCTGGAGTGTATTCCCTGAGTTGCGGGAGGGTAGCTCCTACAATGAGCAGTTCTTC.

The chain carries TRBV4-2 and TRBJ2-7, with TRBD2 matching 9 bases. CDR1 is LGHNA and CDR2 is YNFKEQ in the germline V gene. V trimming: 4 bases; J trimming: 2 bases; junction bases outside the gene matches: 9. The CDR3 is 16 residues long. In DNA form, the CDR3 reads TGTGCCAGCAGCCCCAAGGGGACTAGCCGGGCCTACGAGCAGTACTTC. Protein product: CASSPKGTSRAYEQYF.

The chain employs TRBV7-9 and TRBJ2-1; 10 bases map to TRBD2. The CDR3 length is 15 residues. V shed 5 bases, J shed 7 bases, and the junction held 8 bases outside the gene matches. CDR1 and CDR2 from the germline V gene are SEHNR and FQNEAQ (reference sequence). CDR3 sequence (DNA): TGTGCCAGCAGCCCCTCTAGCGGGAGCTGGAATGAGCAGTTCTTC. This translates into CASSPSSGSWNEQFF.

The chain has TRBV7-8 and TRBJ2-5; the match to TRBD1 covers 8 bases. J lost 0 bases, V lost 2 bases, and 2 bases had no gene match. The CDR3 totals 15 residues. Per germline, CDR1 SGHVS and CDR2 FQNEAQ. The CDR3 bases are TGTGCCAGCAGCTTATGGGGACAGGACCAAGAGACCCAGTACTTC. Protein product: CASSLWGQDQETQYF. The complete variable domain, with remaining parts taken from reference TRBV7-8 and TRBJ2-5, reads GAGVSQSPRYKVAKRGQDVALRCDPISGHVSLFWYQQALGQGPEFLTYFQNEAQLDKSGLPSDRFFAERPEGSVSTLKIQRTQQEDSAVYLCASSLWGQDQETQYFGPGTRLLVL.

This clone was counted between two and nine times. The V gene is TRBV6-4, the J gene TRBJ2-5; 10 nucleotides match TRBD2. With 7 bases clipped from V and 1 base from J, the junction kept 3 bases outside the gene matches. Germline CDR1 and CDR2: MRHNA and SNTAGT. The CDR3 consists of 14 residues. For the CDR3, the DNA is TGTGCCAGCAAAAGACTAGCGGGCCAAGAGACCCAGTACTTC. Residues: CASKRLAGQETQYF.

The CDR3 sequence: CSESTATEAFF. The CDR3 nucleotides are TGCAGCGAGTCGACAGCCACTGAAGCTTTCTTT. The chain has TRBV29-1 and TRBJ1-1, with D tentatively TRBD1 (5 bases). Germline V lookup: CDR1 SQVTM, CDR2 ANQGSEA. The length of the CDR3 is 11 residues. Between the trimmed V and J ends, which lost 7 bases and 4 bases, there was a span of 10 bases.

The V and J genes are TRBV7-8 and TRBJ1-2; 7 bases are shared with TRBD1. The CDR3 is 14 amino acids. V lost 2 bases to trimming and J lost 0 bases; unmatched junction nucleotides: 0. Germline loops: CDR1 SGHVS, CDR2 FQNEAQ. The CDR3 sequence: CASSLRGPNYGYTF. CDR3 sequence (DNA): TGTGCCAGCAGCTTAAGGGGGCCTAACTATGGCTACACCTTC.

In its sample, this clone was seen once. This chain joins TRBV7-9 and TRBJ2-5, with 9 nucleotides matching TRBD1. The J call may be incorrect, as the DNA end agrees better with TRBJ2-7. CDR1 is SEHNR and CDR2 is FQNEAQ in the germline V gene (reference sequence). This CDR3 spans 16 amino acids. The CDR3 coding sequence is TGTGCCAGCAGCTTAGGGGAACCGGGACAGGGCTACGAGCAGTACTTC. Residues: CASSLGEPGQGYEQYF.

In its sample, this clone was seen a few times. V usage is TRBV5-1 and J usage is TRBJ1-4, with D unresolved. V was pared by 4 bases and J by 8 bases, with 18 bases between. The germline V gene has CDR1 SGHRS and CDR2 YFSETQ. The CDR3 totals 15 residues. CDR3 loop: CASSVLGSVDEKLFF. CDR3 DNA sequence: TGCGCCAGCAGCGTCCTAGGGAGCGTAGACGAAAAACTGTTTTTT.

This chain uses TRBV2 with TRBJ2-5; 8 bases agree with TRBD1. CDR3 length: 14 residues. The V gene's germline CDR1 is SNHLY and CDR2 FYNNEI. The junction had 4 bases not matched to a gene; V was cut back by 6 bases and J by 1 base. The DNA of the CDR3 is TGTGCCAGCAGAAGGGACAGGCCCCAAGAGACCCAGTACTTC. Translation: CASRRDRPQETQYF.